The clone carrying this TCR beta chain was recorded at least ten times. The sample belongs to a study of identical twins. There are 14 residues in the CDR3. Trimming removed 1 base from V and 6 bases from J; junction bases left unmatched: 5. In germline, CDR1 is GTSNPN, CDR2 SVGIG (reference sequence). Each CDR3 protein gets one entry after TCRdb re-called the 5' RACE reads with MiXCR. The sample includes 130,000 to 150,000 distinct CDR3 sequences, approximately 3.5% of them seen just once. This sequence originates from a man in his late teens or twenties in good health. J is TRBJ1-2 and V is TRBV30; the match to TRBD1 covers 10 bases. Material: memory T cells sorted from blood. CDR3 in amino acids: CAWSAPGTGDGYTF. CDR3 sequence (DNA): TGTGCCTGGAGTGCTCCCGGGACAGGGGATGGCTACACCTTC. The variable domain in full, completed from reference TRBV30 and TRBJ1-2, reads SQTIHQWPATLVQPVGSPLSLECTVEGTSNPNLYWYRQAAGRGLQLLFYSVGIGQISSEVPQNLSASRPQDRQFILSSKKLLLSDSGFYLCAWSAPGTGDGYTFGSGTRLTVV.